This T cell receptor beta chain was observed in a study of T cell changes during pregnancy in multiple sclerosis. Germline lookup yields CDR1 SGHTS and CDR2 YDEGEE. J lost 4 bases, V lost 5 bases, and 12 bases had no gene match. The CDR3 sequence is 16 residues long. The assay was immunoSEQ multiplex PCR, and TCRdb's table has in-frame clones only and misses some. The data hold 30,000 to 35,000 clones, with roughly 90% observed a single time. The receptor's source is a female donor in good health, enrolled as a control in a pregnancy study. This material consisted of CD4+ T cells from peripheral blood mononuclear cells, taken in the second trimester of pregnancy. The chain carries TRBV5-8 and TRBJ2-5; TRBD1 agrees at 9 bases. DNA of the CDR3: TGTGCCAGCAGGCCGGGACAGGGCAATATCGGAGAGACCCAGTACTTC. Its translation: CASRPGQGNIGETQYF.